One and the same sample provided the 18 T cell receptor beta chains below, sequenced in a study of control samples from healthy donors and cancer patients. The protocol was immunoSEQ multiplex PCR, while the TCRdb copy is restricted to in-frame clones and leaves out a portion. The sample shows around 180,000 clones, 80% to 90% of them seen only once. Sequenced: blood. These receptors all stem from a woman aged 25 to 45 in good health.

The chain joins TRBV2 to TRBJ1-2; 8 bases fit TRBD1. This CDR3 is 15 amino acids long. CDR1 SNHLY and CDR2 FYNNEI come from the germline V gene. J was trimmed by 4 bases and V by 4 bases; bases with no gene match: 8. The CDR3 here is CASSAPDRETYGYTF. CDR3 in DNA: TGTGCCAGCAGTGCCCCGGACAGGGAGACCTATGGCTACACCTTC. The whole variable domain, filled in from reference TRBV2 and TRBJ1-2, reads EPEVTQTPSHQVTQMGQEVILRCVPISNHLYFYWYRQILGQKVEFLVSFYNNEISEKSEIFDDQFSVERPDGSNFTLKIRSTKLEDSAMYFCASSAPDRETYGYTFGSGTRLTVV.

Comment on this clone: The identical CDR3 is also encoded by other nucleotide sequences in the sample. This chain uses TRBV6-5 with TRBJ2-7; possibly TRBD1 for D (6 bases). The germline V and J ends were trimmed by 0 bases and 4 bases, with 7 bases remaining between them. This CDR3 has 13 amino acids. CDR1 MNHEY and CDR2 SVGAGI come from the germline V gene. The CDR3 DNA reads as TGTGCCAGCAGTTACTCGACAGGATACGAGCAGTACTTC. Translating gives CASSYSTGYEQYF.

The V and J genes are TRBV19 and TRBJ2-7; 13 bases match TRBD2. From germline, CDR1 is LNHDA and CDR2 SQIVND (reference sequence). The V gene end was trimmed by 5 bases and the J gene end by 4 bases; junction bases not matched to a gene: 11. The CDR3 extends over 17 amino acids. This chain's CDR3 is CASSSRTSGRRGYEQYF. The CDR3 region has the DNA TGTGCCAGTAGTTCACGGACTAGCGGGAGAAGAGGGTACGAGCAGTACTTC.

The genes are TRBV12-3 or TRBV12-4 and TRBJ2-2; D is unresolved. The CDR3 length is 12 residues. The germline V and J ends were trimmed by 7 bases and 0 bases, with 3 bases remaining between them. CDR3 residues: CASNTNTGELFF. CDR3 sequence (DNA): TGTGCCAGCAATACGAACACCGGGGAGCTGTTTTTT.

In this sample, this clone turned up once. The J gene is TRBJ2-7, the V gene TRBV27; 10 bases align to TRBD2. The CDR3 is 15 residues long. The J segment lost 6 bases and the V segment lost 5 bases, leaving 10 bases of the junction unmatched. Germline loops: CDR1 MNHEY, CDR2 SMNVEV (reference sequence). CDR3 sequence (DNA): TGTGCCAGCAGTCCTCTAGCGGGGGTTGGTGGCGAGCAGTACTTC. It codes for CASSPLAGVGGEQYF.

The chain links TRBV7-9 to TRBJ1-3; the D is unclear. CDR1 and CDR2 from the germline V gene are SEHNR and FQNEAQ (reference sequence). V lost 1 base to trimming and J lost 14 bases, with 15 bases between them. The CDR3 spans 13 residues. This CDR3 reads CASSLVLESDLYF. In DNA, the CDR3 is TGTGCCAGCAGCTTAGTTCTGGAGTCGGACCTATATTTT.

The chain recombines TRBV5-1 with TRBJ1-1; D might be TRBD1 (5 bases). The CDR3 runs 15 residues. The V and J ends lost 6 bases and 1 base respectively, with 16 bases between them. CDR1 and CDR2 from the germline V gene are SGHRS and YFSETQ. The CDR3 loop reads CASTQGGGGNTEAFF. The CDR3 nucleotides are TGCGCCAGCACCCAAGGTGGGGGAGGGAACACTGAAGCTTTCTTT.

The J gene is TRBJ2-1, the V gene TRBV11-2; 15 bases align to TRBD2. The germline V gene encodes CDR1 SGHAT and CDR2 FQNNGV. V lost 1 base, J lost 7 bases, and 5 bases stayed unmatched. The CDR3 loop spans 17 amino acids. The DNA of the CDR3 is TGTGCCAGCAGCTTAGGGACTAGCGGGGGGGCCGGGAATGAGCAGTTCTTC. Translation gives CASSLGTSGGAGNEQFF.

This chain links TRBV6-2 or TRBV6-3 with TRBJ2-7, with D maybe TRBD2 (6 bases). CDR1 is MNHEY, CDR2 SVGEGT, per germline. The CDR3 runs to 14 residues. Trimming took off 6 bases at V and 3 bases at J, with 15 bases between the two ends. In DNA, the CDR3 is TGTGCCAGCAGCTTTAGGACTAAATTCTACGAGCAGTACTTC. Amino acid sequence: CASSFRTKFYEQYF.

This chain joins TRBV11-2 and TRBJ2-7; D uncertain. The germline CDR1 and CDR2 sequences are SGHAT and FQNNGV. This CDR3 spans 14 amino acids. Trimming shortened V by 2 bases and J by 0 bases, and 8 bases separated the two germline ends. CDR3 region: CASSLRKGSYEQYF. DNA for the CDR3: TGTGCCAGCAGCTTAAGGAAGGGCTCCTACGAGCAGTACTTC.

The J gene is TRBJ2-5, the V gene TRBV10-1; perhaps TRBD1 as D (5 bases). This CDR3 comprises 12 residues. With 10 bases removed from V and 5 bases from J, the gap between germline ends came to 14 bases. Germline CDR1 and CDR2: WNHNN and SYGVQD (reference sequence). CDR3 region: CANQTVRETQYF. CDR3 DNA: TGCGCCAACCAGACAGTCCGGGAGACCCAGTACTTC.

The chain links TRBV5-1 to TRBJ2-2; TRBD2 matches 7 bases. The CDR3 is 12 amino acids. Germline V gene data show CDR1 as SGHRS and CDR2 as YFSETQ. V trimming: 4 bases; J trimming: 7 bases; junction bases outside the gene matches: 1. The CDR3 is CASSVAGGELFF. Written as DNA, the CDR3 is TGCGCCAGCAGCGTAGCGGGCGGGGAGCTGTTTTTT.

V gene TRBV27 combines with J gene TRBJ2-6; TRBD1 is a possible D gene (5 bases). The CDR3 runs to 16 residues. V lost 2 bases and J 1 base, leaving 9 bases between the germline ends. The V gene's germline CDR1 is MNHEY and CDR2 SMNVEV (reference sequence). CDR3 in amino acids: CASSLRGPSGANVLTF. CDR3 bases: TGTGCCAGCAGTTTAAGGGGCCCGTCTGGGGCCAACGTCCTGACTTTC.

The rearrangement joins TRBV9 to TRBJ1-1; 10 bases agree with TRBD1. The CDR3 spans 14 residues. V shed 2 bases and J 8 bases; nucleotides not matched to a gene: 6. Germline V gene data show CDR1 as SGDLS and CDR2 as YYNGEE. CDR3 coding DNA: TGTGCCAGCAGCGTGGGACAGGGGCCGAGAGAAGCTTTCTTT. It specifies CASSVGQGPREAFF.

The chain carries TRBV6-5 and TRBJ2-5; possible D gene TRBD2, 5 bases. This CDR3 comprises 15 residues. V was clipped by 2 bases and J by 5 bases, with 15 bases between them. Per the germline V gene, CDR1 is MNHEY and CDR2 is SVGAGI. CDR3 protein: CASSYINRGRETQYF. The CDR3 DNA reads TGTGCCAGCAGTTACATAAACCGGGGTAGGGAGACCCAGTACTTC.

This clone was seen a single time. V usage is TRBV29-1 and J usage is TRBJ1-1; D unresolved. The CDR3 sequence is 12 residues long. Deletions cut 6 bases from V and 6 bases from J, with 14 bases between. The germline CDR1 and CDR2 sequences are SQVTM and ANQGSEA. CDR3 loop: CSVAGSAAEAFF. The CDR3 DNA reads TGCAGCGTAGCTGGGTCGGCCGCTGAAGCTTTCTTT.

On this clone: Other DNA sequences in this specimen translate into the identical CDR3. The chain links TRBV2 to TRBJ1-2, with D tentatively TRBD1 (5 bases). This CDR3 is 13 amino acids long. CDR1 SNHLY and CDR2 FYNNEI come from the germline V gene. V lost 3 bases and J 5 bases, leaving 10 bases between the germline ends. The CDR3 DNA follows: TGTGCCAGCAGTGAGAGGGGCTTGTATGGCTACACCTTC. It encodes CASSERGLYGYTF.

The chain employs TRBV6-5 and TRBJ2-2; the match to TRBD2 covers 10 bases. Trimming cost V 0 bases and J 7 bases; bases outside gene matches: 5. The germline V gene has CDR1 MNHEY and CDR2 SVGAGI. CDR3 length equals 16 residues. CDR3 loop: CASSYSLLAGNGELFF. CDR3 coding DNA: TGTGCCAGCAGTTACTCCCTACTAGCGGGGAACGGGGAGCTGTTTTTT.